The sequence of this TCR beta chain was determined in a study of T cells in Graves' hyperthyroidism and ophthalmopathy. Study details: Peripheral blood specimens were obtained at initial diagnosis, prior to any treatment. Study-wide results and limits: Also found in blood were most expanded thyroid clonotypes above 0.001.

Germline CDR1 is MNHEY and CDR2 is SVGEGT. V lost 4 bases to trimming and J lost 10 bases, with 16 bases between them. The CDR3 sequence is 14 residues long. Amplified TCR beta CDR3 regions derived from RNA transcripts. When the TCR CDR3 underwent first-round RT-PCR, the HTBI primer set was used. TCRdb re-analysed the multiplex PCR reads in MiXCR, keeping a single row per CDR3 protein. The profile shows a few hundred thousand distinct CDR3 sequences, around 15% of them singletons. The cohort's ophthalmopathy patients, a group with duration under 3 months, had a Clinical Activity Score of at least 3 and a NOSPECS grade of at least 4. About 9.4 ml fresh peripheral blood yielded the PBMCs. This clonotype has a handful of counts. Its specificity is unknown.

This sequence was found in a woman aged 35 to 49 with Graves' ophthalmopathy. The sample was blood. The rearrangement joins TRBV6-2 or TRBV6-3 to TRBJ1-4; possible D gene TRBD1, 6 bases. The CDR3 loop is CASSSGHKIGKLFF. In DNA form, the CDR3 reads TGTGCCAGCAGTTCGGGACATAAGATCGGAAAACTGTTTTTT.